This TCR beta chain originates from a study of cytomegalovirus exposure and HLA in healthy donors. Overall study findings and caveats: Later on, an analysis tied approximately 17,000 TCR beta sequences to HLA alleles at 0.05 false discovery rate. Follow-up analysis later connected one missense variant in DCLRE1C with trimming of TCR beta V- and J-genes. Among CMV-associated TCR beta chains, most appeared HLA-restricted in a later analysis.

A note on this clone: Its antigen remains unknown.

With 60 Vbeta and 13 Jbeta primers, the PCR was carried out. The assay was immunoSEQ multiplex PCR, and TCRdb's table has in-frame clones only and misses some. This table holds around 57,000 clones, more than 70% found once. Though probably carrying unrecorded immune exposures, donors were nominally healthy at sampling. The sequence came from a man aged 30-40 years in good health and CMV-seropositive. The sample consisted of PBMCs.

This CDR3 is CASSLAEWSTGELFF. The CDR3 DNA sequence: TGCGCCAGCAGCTTGGCCGAGTGGTCCACCGGGGAGCTGTTTTTT. The gene calls are TRBV5-1 and TRBJ2-2; D is unclear. CDR1 SGHRS and CDR2 YFSETQ come from the germline V gene. There are 15 residues in the CDR3. Between the trimmed V and J ends, which lost 0 bases and 4 bases, there was a span of 10 bases.